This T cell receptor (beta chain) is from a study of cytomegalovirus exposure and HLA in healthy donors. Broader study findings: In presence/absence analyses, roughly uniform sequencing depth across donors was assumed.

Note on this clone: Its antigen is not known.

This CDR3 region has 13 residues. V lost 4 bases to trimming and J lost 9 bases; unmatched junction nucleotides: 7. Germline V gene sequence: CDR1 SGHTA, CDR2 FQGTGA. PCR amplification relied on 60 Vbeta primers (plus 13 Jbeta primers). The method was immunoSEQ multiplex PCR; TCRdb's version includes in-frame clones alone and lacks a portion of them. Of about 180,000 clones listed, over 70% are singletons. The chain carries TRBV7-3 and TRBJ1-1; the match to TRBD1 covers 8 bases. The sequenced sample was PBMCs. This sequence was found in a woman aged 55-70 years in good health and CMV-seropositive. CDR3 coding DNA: TGTGCCAGCAGCTCCTTAGGACAGGGCCAAGCTTTCTTT. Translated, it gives CASSSLGQGQAFF.